This T cell receptor (beta chain) is from a study of blood T cells in healthy people across ages. Drawn from each donor were approximately 10 milliliters of peripheral blood. A second PCR of 7 to 11 cycles used a sample-barcoded 5' primer and a J-beta primer mix. Via MiXCR, TCRdb re-called the 5' RACE reads, giving one row per CDR3 protein. There are 1,800,000 or so distinct CDR3 sequences in the sample; more than 35% occur only once, and about 21% lies in the top ten. This TCR was sampled from a human donor in good health. Sequencing was done on a sample of blood.

CDR3 in amino acids: CATLGQDTDTQYF. CDR3 coding DNA: TGTGCCACCTTAGGACAGGACACAGATACGCAGTATTTT. This chain connects TRBV10-3 to TRBJ2-3; 7 bases match TRBD1. Per the germline V gene, CDR1 is ENHRY and CDR2 is SYGVKD. This CDR3 has 13 residues. Trimming at V came to 10 bases and at J to 2 bases, leaving 6 bases not matched to a gene.